This T cell receptor (beta chain) is from a study of T-cell reconstitution after alpha-beta-depleted transplantation in children. Study-wide results and limits: T-cell numbers and diversity one year post-transplant derived largely from freshly generated T cells.

This clonotype was detected many times. The antigen is unknown. Library preparation (for TCRbeta) was performed with unique molecular identifiers. TCRdb reprocessed the PCR reads via MiXCR and lists one record per CDR3 protein. The sample includes 250,000 to 300,000 distinct CDR3 sequences, roughly 7.8% seen only once; the top ten take 9.1%. The CDR3 contains 15 residues. Germline values: CDR1 DFQATT, CDR2 SNEGSKA (reference sequence). The J segment lost 7 bases and the V segment lost 6 bases, leaving 15 bases of the junction unmatched. The specimen comprised peripheral blood, sampled 360 days after TCRalphabeta/CD19-depleted stem cell transplant. The chain employs TRBV20-1 and TRBJ2-5; TRBD2 matches 9 bases. This receptor was obtained from a female patient between 2 and 10 years old who had a stem cell transplant for Fanconi anemia, so the T cells may come from the graft donor. The CDR3 DNA follows: TGCAGTGCCCTACTTTCGACTAGCGGAACGGGGACCCAGTACTTC. Residues: CSALLSTSGTGTQYF.